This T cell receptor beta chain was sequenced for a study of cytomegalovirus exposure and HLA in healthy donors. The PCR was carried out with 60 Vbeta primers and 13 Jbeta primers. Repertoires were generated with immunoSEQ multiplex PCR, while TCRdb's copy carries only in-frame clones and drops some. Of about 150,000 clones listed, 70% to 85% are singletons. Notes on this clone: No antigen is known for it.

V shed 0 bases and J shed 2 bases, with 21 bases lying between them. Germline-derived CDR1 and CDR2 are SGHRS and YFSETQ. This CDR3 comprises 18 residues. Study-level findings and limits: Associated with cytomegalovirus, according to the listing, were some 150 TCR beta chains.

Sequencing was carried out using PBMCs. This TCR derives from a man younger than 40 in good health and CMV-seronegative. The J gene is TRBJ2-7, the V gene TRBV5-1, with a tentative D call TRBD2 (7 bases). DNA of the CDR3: TGCGCCAGCAGCTTGGGGGGGGCCCGGCGGGGGCCAACCTACGAGCAGTACTTC. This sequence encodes CASSLGGARRGPTYEQYF.